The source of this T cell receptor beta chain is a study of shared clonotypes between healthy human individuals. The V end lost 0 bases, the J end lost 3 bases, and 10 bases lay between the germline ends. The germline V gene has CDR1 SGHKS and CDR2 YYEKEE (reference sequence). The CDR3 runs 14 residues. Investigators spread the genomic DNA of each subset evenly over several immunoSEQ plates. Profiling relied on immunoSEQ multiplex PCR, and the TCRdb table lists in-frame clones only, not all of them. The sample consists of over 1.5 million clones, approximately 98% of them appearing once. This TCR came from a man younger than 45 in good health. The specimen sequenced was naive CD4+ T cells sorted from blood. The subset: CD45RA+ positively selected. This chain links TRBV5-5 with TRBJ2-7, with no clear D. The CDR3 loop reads CASSLGDILYEQYF. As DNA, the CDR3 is TGTGCCAGCAGCTTGGGCGACATCCTCTACGAGCAGTACTTC.